These 24 T cell receptor beta chains came from one sample sequenced in a study of radiotherapy plus CTLA-4 blockade in lung cancer. Clones were sequenced by immunoSEQ multiplex PCR, and TCRdb holds only the in-frame ones, with some missing. The data contain roughly 25,000 clones, about three quarters of them seen just once; the ten biggest clones take up roughly 4%. The sample consisted of peripheral blood, taken from a patient treated with radiotherapy plus ipilimumab. All receptors derive from a human donor with non-small cell lung cancer who had stable disease on radiotherapy plus ipilimumab.

The V and J genes are TRBV5-6 and TRBJ1-1; 7 bases map to TRBD1. V lost 4 bases, J lost 3 bases, and 3 bases stayed unmatched. The CDR3 is 13 amino acids. Germline V gives CDR1 SGHDT, CDR2 YYEEEE. The CDR3 bases are TGTGCCAGCAGCCCGACAGGGTACACTGAAGCTTTCTTT. Its protein is CASSPTGYTEAFF.

The chain uses TRBV7-9 and TRBJ1-1, with TRBD1 as a possible D gene (5 bases). Per germline, CDR1 SEHNR and CDR2 FQNEAQ (reference sequence). Trimming left V 3 bases short and J 4 bases short, with 12 bases between. The CDR3 is made up of 14 amino acids. The DNA of the CDR3 is TGTGCCAGCAGCTTCATACCGGGACCCACTGAAGCTTTCTTT. Its protein is CASSFIPGPTEAFF. Supplemented by reference TRBV7-9 and TRBJ1-1, the full variable domain reads DTGVSQNPRHKITKRGQNVTFRCDPISEHNRLYWYRQTLGQGPEFLTYFQNEAQLEKSRLLSDRFSAERPKGSFSTLEIQRTEQGDSAMYLCASSFIPGPTEAFFGQGTRLTVV.

The rearrangement links TRBV5-6 to TRBJ2-3; no clear D. The CDR3 is 15 residues long. Trimming took off 1 base at V and 0 bases at J, with 9 bases between the two ends. From germline, CDR1 is SGHDT and CDR2 YYEEEE. The CDR3 DNA reads as TGTGCCAGCAGCTTGAGCCTCGTCAGCACAGATACGCAGTATTTT. It specifies CASSLSLVSTDTQYF.

This sequence joins TRBV11-3 and TRBJ2-3; D unclear. The germline V and J ends were trimmed by 2 bases and 2 bases, with 11 bases remaining between them. CDR1 is SGHNT and CDR2 is YENEEA in the germline V gene. The CDR3 is made up of 15 amino acids. The CDR3 protein is CASSLLPTPTDTQYF. DNA of the CDR3: TGTGCCAGCAGCTTACTCCCTACCCCCACAGATACGCAGTATTTT.

V is TRBV7-8 and J is TRBJ2-7, with D uncertain. Germline V gene sequence: CDR1 SGHVS, CDR2 FQNEAQ. V was pared by 6 bases and J by 0 bases, with 6 bases between. This CDR3 has 12 residues. This CDR3 reads CASRPSSYEQYF. The CDR3 region has the DNA TGTGCCAGCAGACCTAGCTCCTACGAGCAGTACTTC.

This chain joins TRBV7-2 and TRBJ2-3; D remains ambiguous. Germline V gene lookup returns CDR1 SGHTA and CDR2 FQGNSA. The CDR3 covers 14 residues. V lost 3 bases and J 2 bases, leaving 9 bases between the germline ends. The CDR3 coding sequence is TGTGCCAGCAGCTTCCTTCCTCACACAGATACGCAGTATTTT. This translates into CASSFLPHTDTQYF.

By frequency in the sample, this clone is large. The chain links TRBV15 to TRBJ1-1, with a tentative D call TRBD1 (5 bases). The length of the CDR3 is 14 residues. The ends were cut back, 1 base at V and 1 base at J, with 7 bases in the middle. CDR1 and CDR2 from the germline V gene are LNHNV and YYDKDF (reference sequence). The CDR3 DNA reads as TGTGCCACCAGCAGAGGGGGCACGAACACTGAAGCTTTCTTT. Translated: CATSRGGTNTEAFF.

This chain connects TRBV20-1 to TRBJ2-1, with unresolved D. The V end was cut by 7 bases, the J end by 2 bases, with 6 bases between. The CDR3 is made up of 11 amino acids. CDR1 is DFQATT and CDR2 is SNEGSKA in the germline V gene (reference sequence). The CDR3 coding sequence is TGCAGTGTAACGGCCTACAATGAGCAGTTCTTC. Amino acid sequence: CSVTAYNEQFF.

V usage is TRBV28 and J usage is TRBJ2-7; tentatively, D is TRBD1 (6 bases). Germline loops: CDR1 MDHEN, CDR2 SYDVKM. This CDR3 is 12 amino acids long. V lost 10 bases, J lost 6 bases, and 16 bases lay in between. The CDR3 nucleotides are TGTGCCACCATGGACAGTGTATCCGAGCAGTACTTC. Translation gives CATMDSVSEQYF.

This chain links TRBV19 with TRBJ2-3; 8 nucleotides line up with TRBD2. This CDR3 has 16 amino acids. Germline-derived CDR1 and CDR2 are LNHDA and SQIVND (reference sequence). The trim removed 6 bases at V and 0 bases at J, leaving 8 bases unmatched. As DNA, the CDR3 is TGTGCCAGTAGCCTAGGGGGACTAGGAAGCACAGATACGCAGTATTTT. Its protein product is CASSLGGLGSTDTQYF. Based on the CDR3 plus reference TRBV19 and TRBJ2-3, the full variable domain is DGGITQSPKYLFRKEGQNVTLSCEQNLNHDAMYWYRQDPGQGLRLIYYSQIVNDFQKGDIAEGYSVSREKKESFPLTVTSAQKNPTAFYLCASSLGGLGSTDTQYFGPGTRLTVL.

This clone turned up a few times. This rearrangement joins TRBV19 to TRBJ1-4, with D tentatively TRBD1 (5 bases). The CDR3 is 16 amino acids. CDR1 and CDR2 from the germline V gene are LNHDA and SQIVND (reference sequence). V was pared by 3 bases and J by 1 base, with 12 bases between. This chain's CDR3 is CASSILGRRTNEKLFF. The DNA of the CDR3 is TGTGCCAGTAGTATTCTGGGGCGGAGAACTAATGAAAAACTGTTTTTT. The variable domain in full, with the rest retrieved from reference TRBV19 and TRBJ1-4, is DGGITQSPKYLFRKEGQNVTLSCEQNLNHDAMYWYRQDPGQGLRLIYYSQIVNDFQKGDIAEGYSVSREKKESFPLTVTSAQKNPTAFYLCASSILGRRTNEKLFFGSGTQLSVL.

The rearrangement links TRBV19 to TRBJ1-2; D perhaps matches TRBD1 (5 bases). Trimming stripped 2 bases from V and 5 bases from J, with 12 bases between. CDR1 and CDR2 (germline): LNHDA, SQIVND (reference sequence). The CDR3 consists of 14 residues. DNA of the CDR3: TGTGCCAGTAGTATACCGGGGACTAGGTATGGCTACACCTTC. The encoded protein is CASSIPGTRYGYTF. The variable domain in full, completed from reference TRBV19 and TRBJ1-2, reads DGGITQSPKYLFRKEGQNVTLSCEQNLNHDAMYWYRQDPGQGLRLIYYSQIVNDFQKGDIAEGYSVSREKKESFPLTVTSAQKNPTAFYLCASSIPGTRYGYTFGSGTRLTVV.

The chain links TRBV18 to TRBJ1-4; possibly TRBD1 for D (5 bases). The CDR3 is 13 amino acids. CDR1 is KGHSH, CDR2 LQKENI, per germline. V was clipped by 3 bases and J by 8 bases, with 10 bases between them. This CDR3 reads CASSPLRAEKLFF. CDR3 nucleotides: TGTGCCAGCTCACCCCTCAGGGCCGAAAAACTGTTTTTT. Using reference TRBV18 and TRBJ1-4 for the parts outside the CDR3, the full variable domain is NAGVMQNPRHLVRRRGQEARLRCSPMKGHSHVYWYRQLPEEGLKFMVYLQKENIIDESGMPKERFSAEFPKEGPSILRIQQVVRGDSAAYFCASSPLRAEKLFFGSGTQLSVL.

The chain couples TRBV28 to TRBJ2-2; possible D gene TRBD2, 6 bases. Trimming took off 8 bases at V and 1 base at J, with 11 bases between the two ends. The germline V gene has CDR1 MDHEN and CDR2 SYDVKM. The CDR3 length is 14 residues. The CDR3 loop is CASDGGVNTGELFF. CDR3 DNA: TGTGCCAGCGACGGGGGTGTGAACACCGGGGAGCTGTTTTTT.

The rearrangement links TRBV5-1 to TRBJ2-7; 8 bases are a match to TRBD1. V lost 4 bases to trimming and J lost 3 bases; unmatched junction nucleotides: 9. This CDR3 has 15 amino acids. Germline V gene sequence: CDR1 SGHRS, CDR2 YFSETQ. The CDR3 coding sequence is TGCGCCAGCAGCGGGACAGGTGGATCGGTCTACGAGCAGTACTTC. The encoded protein is CASSGTGGSVYEQYF.

The chain employs TRBV4-3 and TRBJ1-4; D unresolved. CDR3 length equals 16 residues. Trimming cost V 0 bases and J 2 bases, with 10 bases left between them. Looked up from germline, CDR1 is LGHNA and CDR2 is YSLEER. The CDR3, as DNA: TGCGCCAGCAGCCAAGATTACCGTAGGACTAATGAAAAACTGTTTTTT. Protein sequence: CASSQDYRRTNEKLFF.

The chain has TRBV7-2 and TRBJ1-1; D not resolved. Germline assignment: CDR1 SGHTA and CDR2 FQGNSA. This CDR3 region has 13 residues. The V end lost 0 bases, the J end lost 4 bases, and 6 bases lay between the germline ends. The CDR3: CASSLAGPTEAFF. DNA of the CDR3: TGTGCCAGCAGCTTAGCAGGTCCCACTGAAGCTTTCTTT.

V is TRBV5-1 and J is TRBJ2-3, with 7 bases matching TRBD2. This CDR3 is built from 13 residues. Germline CDR1 is SGHRS and CDR2 is YFSETQ. Trimming cost V 9 bases and J 1 base; bases outside gene matches: 5. This chain's CDR3 is CATREGGTDTQYF. For the CDR3, the DNA is TGCGCCACCAGGGAGGGCGGCACAGATACGCAGTATTTT.

This clone was picked up a small number of times. The chain uses TRBV7-9 and TRBJ1-1; D gene uncertain. V lost 4 bases, J lost 2 bases, and 5 bases lay in between. The CDR3 totals 12 residues. Germline assignment: CDR1 SEHNR and CDR2 FQNEAQ (reference sequence). The CDR3 DNA sequence: TGTGCCAGCAGCTGGCCTAACACTGAAGCTTTCTTT. As protein: CASSWPNTEAFF. The whole variable domain, filled in from reference TRBV7-9 and TRBJ1-1, reads DTGVSQNPRHKITKRGQNVTFRCDPISEHNRLYWYRQTLGQGPEFLTYFQNEAQLEKSRLLSDRFSAERPKGSFSTLEIQRTEQGDSAMYLCASSWPNTEAFFGQGTRLTVV.

V gene TRBV19 combines with J gene TRBJ2-5; unclear D gene. V gave up 5 bases and J gave up 2 bases, with 9 bases separating them. Germline lookup yields CDR1 LNHDA and CDR2 SQIVND (reference sequence). The CDR3 covers 13 residues. CDR3 nucleotides: TGTGCCAGTAGTCCGAGTACTCAAGAGACCCAGTACTTC. This translates into CASSPSTQETQYF.

The chain has TRBV7-9 and TRBJ2-3; 9 bases fit TRBD2. The CDR3 has 15 amino acids. Germline V gives CDR1 SEHNR, CDR2 FQNEAQ (reference sequence). Trimming at V came to 2 bases and at J to 3 bases, leaving 3 bases not matched to a gene. The CDR3 nucleotides read TGTGCCAGCAGCTTAAGTGGACTAGCGACAGATACGCAGTATTTT. Its translation: CASSLSGLATDTQYF.

The chain links TRBV5-6 to TRBJ2-3, with D hard to call. This CDR3 has 13 residues. The V end lost 1 base, the J end lost 1 base, and 4 bases lay between the germline ends. CDR1 SGHDT and CDR2 YYEEEE come from the germline V gene. The CDR3 nucleotides are TGTGCCAGCAGCTTGTGGGGCACAGATACGCAGTATTTT. Encoded protein: CASSLWGTDTQYF.

The chain combines TRBV2 with TRBJ1-4; D gene uncertain. The CDR3 contains 16 residues. CDR1 and CDR2 (germline): SNHLY, FYNNEI. V was clipped by 6 bases and J by 0 bases, with 14 bases between them. CDR3 loop: CASSRSATATNEKLFF. The CDR3 DNA reads as TGTGCCAGCAGCCGGTCCGCGACCGCAACTAATGAAAAACTGTTTTTT.

V gene TRBV10-3 combines with J gene TRBJ2-7; 7 bases agree with TRBD2. This CDR3 has 16 residues. Germline V gives CDR1 ENHRY, CDR2 SYGVKD. J lost 2 bases, V lost 2 bases, and 9 bases had no gene match. CDR3 in amino acids: CAISELGRGRTYEQYF. The CDR3 nucleotides read TGTGCCATCAGTGAGCTGGGGAGGGGTAGGACCTACGAGCAGTACTTC.